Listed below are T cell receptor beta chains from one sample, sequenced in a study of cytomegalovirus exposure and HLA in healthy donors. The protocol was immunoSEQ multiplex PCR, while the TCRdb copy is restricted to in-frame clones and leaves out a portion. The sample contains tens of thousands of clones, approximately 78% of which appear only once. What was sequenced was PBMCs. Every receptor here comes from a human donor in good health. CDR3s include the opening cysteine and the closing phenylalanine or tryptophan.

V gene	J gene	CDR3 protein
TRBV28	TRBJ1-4	CASRPTGATNEKLFF
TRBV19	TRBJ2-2	CASSRDRGHPNTGELFF
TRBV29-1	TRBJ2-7	CSGGTGNYEQYF
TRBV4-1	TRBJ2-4	CASSQDGQGATKNIQYF
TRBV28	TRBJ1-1	CASSFGGNQAFF
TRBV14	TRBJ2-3	CASSQDRAGASTDTQYF
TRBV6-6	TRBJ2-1	CASSPNNEQFF
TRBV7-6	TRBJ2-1	CASSLTTSGGHEQFF
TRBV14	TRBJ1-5	CASSQVHSTQPQHF
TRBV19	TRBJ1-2	CAGGQGSALGGYTF
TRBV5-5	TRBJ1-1	CASSQDRGGSGTEAFF
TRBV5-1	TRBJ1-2	CASSKNTGANYGYTF
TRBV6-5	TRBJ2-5	CASSDGFQETQYF
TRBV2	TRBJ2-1	CASRGDRVNNEQFF
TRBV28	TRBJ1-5	CASRGQNQPQHF
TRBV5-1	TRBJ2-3	CASSLGDRDLDTQYF
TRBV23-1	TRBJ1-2	CASSLGQGKGHYGYTF
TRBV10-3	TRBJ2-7	CAITAEPSYEQYF
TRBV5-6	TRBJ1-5	CASSLGGGYSNQPQHF
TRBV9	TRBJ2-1	CASRSREGEYNEQFF
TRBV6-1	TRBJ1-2	CASTAQGDFLYGYTF
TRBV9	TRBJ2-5	CASSPYSGGSQETQYF
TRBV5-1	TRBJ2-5	CASSLPSGGTQETQYF
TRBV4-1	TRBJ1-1	CASTRVGGNTEAFF
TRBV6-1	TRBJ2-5	CASSDYTVQETQYF
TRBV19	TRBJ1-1	CASSVTGGTEAFF
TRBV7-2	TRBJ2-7	CASSKNRGPYEQYF
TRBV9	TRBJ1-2	CASSPQGGPSYGYTF
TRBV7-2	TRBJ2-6	CASGQAGILLSGANVLTF
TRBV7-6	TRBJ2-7	CASSTDRGEQYF
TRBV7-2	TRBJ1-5	CARLEEKTRRQPQHF
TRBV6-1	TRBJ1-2	CASSEALRGSGGYTF
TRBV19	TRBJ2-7	CASSTAVSAYEQYF
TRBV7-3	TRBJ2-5	CASSLGDRGLGETQYF
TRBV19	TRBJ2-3	CASNFKGQVTDTQYF
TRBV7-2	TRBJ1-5	CASSSLGGAAGQPQHF
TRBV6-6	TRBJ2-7	CAVGQYYEQYF
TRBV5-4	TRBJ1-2	CASSLGQTYGYTF
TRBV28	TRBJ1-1	CASSSLGTGNTEAFF
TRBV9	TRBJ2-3	CASSPTVTSTDTQYF
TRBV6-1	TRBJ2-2	CASSQTNTGELFF